Here is one T cell receptor (beta chain) with its context. Its antigen is unknown. Time point of the sample: persistent/refractory GD, antithyroid drugs over 5 years with positive TRAb. Isolated PBMC RNA provided the starting material for the TCR library. The data derive from a study of regulatory T cells in long-lasting Graves disease. Findings of the study overall: Analyses excluded thyroid tissue, covering peripheral blood alone. Patients with persistent disease showed a bias toward TRBV28, TRBJ1-2 and TRBJ2-5.

This CDR3 region has 16 residues. Trimming at V came to 1 base and at J to 1 base, leaving 7 bases not matched to a gene. The V gene's germline CDR1 is PRHDT and CDR2 FYEKMQ (reference sequence). Researchers made TCR beta libraries by using iRepertoire HTBI primers and running Arm-PCR on CDR3 regions. One entry per CDR3 protein, called by TCRdb with MiXCR from the multiplex PCR reads. The data show about 430,000 distinct CDR3 sequences, 21% seen once. The specimen comprised peripheral blood mononuclear cells (PBMCs), sampled when the disease was refractory, from a patient treated with antithyroid drugs. This receptor was obtained from a female donor with Graves disease. The rearrangement joins TRBV13 to TRBJ2-7, with TRBD1 identical over 7 bases. CDR3: CASSLVGSGGSYEQYF. In nucleotides, the CDR3 is TGTGCCAGCAGCTTAGTTGGTTCAGGGGGTTCCTACGAGCAGTACTTC.